A single sample gave rise to the 4 T cell receptor beta chains below, sequenced in a study of T cells after posttransplantation cyclophosphamide. TCRdb keeps only in-frame clones here, not all; method: immunoSEQ multiplex PCR. Listed for the sample are thousands of clones, none seen a single time. Busulfan-fludarabine conditioning, marrow transplant, and cyclophosphamide on days +3 and +4 were administered. This specimen was PBMCs, taken 86 days after allogeneic stem cell transplant with posttransplant cyclophosphamide. All receptors derive from a female patient in her 60s who received an allogeneic stem cell transplant from a related donor and was CMV-positive. Part of the T cells may come from the graft donor.

This clone is medium-sized (0.01 to 0.1%) within its sample. The V call is TRBV28, the J call TRBJ1-2; 9 bases align to TRBD1. J was trimmed by 7 bases and V by 4 bases; bases with no gene match: 7. The length of the CDR3 is 14 residues. Germline CDR1 and CDR2: MDHEN and SYDVKM. In nucleotides, the CDR3 is TGTGCCAGCAGTTCTGGACAGGGGACCGGTGGCTACACCTTC. This encodes CASSSGQGTGGYTF.

This clone is categorized as medium-sized. J is TRBJ2-7 and V is TRBV2, with 8 nucleotides matching TRBD1. Germline assignment: CDR1 SNHLY and CDR2 FYNNEI. This CDR3 spans 14 amino acids. V gave up 8 bases and J gave up 2 bases; unmatched junction bases: 8. The CDR3 DNA is TGTGCCAGCGAGTATTGGACAGGGACCTACGAGCAGTACTTC. Translating it yields CASEYWTGTYEQYF. Full variable domain (outside the CDR3, taken from reference TRBV2 and TRBJ2-7): EPEVTQTPSHQVTQMGQEVILRCVPISNHLYFYWYRQILGQKVEFLVSFYNNEISEKSEIFDDQFSVERPDGSNFTLKIRSTKLEDSAMYFCASEYWTGTYEQYFGPGTRLTVT.

This clone occurred many times. The chain links TRBV5-1 to TRBJ2-5, with D hard to call. Germline-derived CDR1 and CDR2 are SGHRS and YFSETQ. The germline V and J ends were trimmed by 3 bases and 2 bases, with 2 bases remaining between them. The CDR3 runs 11 residues. CDR3 nucleotide sequence: TGCGCCAGCAGCTCACAAGAGACCCAGTACTTC. Translation gives CASSSQETQYF.

At least ten counts were recorded for this clone. J is TRBJ1-2 and V is TRBV11-2; a possible D gene is TRBD1 (5 bases). The CDR3 is made up of 14 amino acids. Germline assignment: CDR1 SGHAT and CDR2 FQNNGV. Deletions cut 3 bases from V and 2 bases from J, with 10 bases between. This CDR3 reads CASSFDRTNYGYTF. The CDR3 nucleotides are TGTGCCAGCAGCTTTGACAGAACAAACTATGGCTACACCTTC.